This T cell receptor beta chain was profiled in a study of T cell responses to AZD1222 COVID-19 vaccine. Comments on this clone: The antigen remains undetermined.

Study-level points and caveats: Mostly white British, mostly female donors; authors suggested clonal diversity may be underestimated.

Sequenced by immunoSEQ multiplex PCR; TCRdb stores in-frame clones only, minus some. The repertoire includes approximately 74,000 clones, 86% of them detected once, and under 3% sits in the top ten. Trimming cost V 2 bases and J 2 bases, with 10 bases left between them. This CDR3 is built from 14 residues. Germline V gene data show CDR1 as WSHSY and CDR2 as SAAADI. Source: peripheral blood, taken on day 0 of AZD1222 vaccination. The rearrangement joins TRBV10-2 to TRBJ2-7, with D uncertain. The receptor comes from an adult in good health. This CDR3 is CASSETDKPYEQYF. CDR3 in DNA: TGCGCCAGCAGTGAGACAGATAAGCCCTACGAGCAGTACTTC.